A selection of T cell receptor beta chains follows, all from one sample in a study of cytotoxic CD8 clonotypes in ibrutinib-treated CLL. TCRdb keeps only in-frame clones here, not all; method: immunoSEQ multiplex PCR. Here the sample spans some 50,000 clones, less than 70% being singletons. Source: PBMCs, taken after 12 months of ibrutinib treatment. The receptors stem from a human donor with chronic lymphocytic leukemia. The CDR3 runs from the conserved cysteine through the conserved F or W. The order of the fields is J gene, clone size, D gene, V gene, CDR3 protein, CDR3 DNA. The D gene is left open where the match is weak. Clone size is not always given. Where it is, it says once, few, many or a class for expanded clones.

>TRBJ2-7|NA|TRBD1|TRBV29-1
CSVGTGYEQYF
TGCAGCGTGGGGACAGGGTACGAGCAGTACTTC
>TRBJ2-3|NA|NA|TRBV19
CASSIDSGRSDRTDTQYF
TGTGCCAGTAGTATAGACTCCGGACGCTCGGACCGCACAGATACGCAGTATTTT
>TRBJ1-2|NA|TRBD1|TRBV9
CASSPRQGAYGYTF
TGTGCCAGCAGCCCCCGACAGGGGGCCTATGGCTACACCTTC
>TRBJ1-4|NA|TRBD1|TRBV7-9
CASSLQGAGEKLFF
TGTGCCAGCAGTCTACAGGGGGCGGGTGAAAAACTGTTTTTT
>TRBJ2-1|NA|NA|TRBV6-4
CASSDSSGVDEQFF
TGTGCCAGCAGTGACTCTTCCGGGGTTGATGAGCAGTTCTTC
>TRBJ1-2|few|TRBD1|TRBV27
CASSFTPPGQGSGGYTF
TGTGCCAGCAGTTTCACGCCCCCGGGACAGGGTTCGGGCGGCTACACCTTC
>TRBJ2-3|NA|NA|TRBV7-9
CASSLGSVEDTQYF
TGTGCCAGCAGCTTAGGGTCCGTTGAAGATACGCAGTATTTT
>TRBJ1-1|once|NA|TRBV12-2
CASRLALTGTEAFF
TGTGCAAGTCGCTTAGCTCTTACAGGGACTGAAGCTTTCTTT
>TRBJ2-5|NA|NA|TRBV5-6
CASSTTLVPETQYF
TGTGCCAGCAGCACCACACTAGTGCCGGAGACCCAGTACTTC
>TRBJ1-1|NA|NA|TRBV9
CASSEGGTEAFF
TGTGCCAGCAGCGAGGGAGGCACTGAAGCTTTCTTT
>TRBJ2-5|NA|TRBD1|TRBV5-6
CASSYTGGWETQYF
TGTGCCAGCAGTTATACAGGGGGCTGGGAGACCCAGTACTTC
>TRBJ2-7|NA|NA|TRBV7-7
CASSAGRGLLYEQYF
TGTGCTAGCAGCGCCGGAAGGGGGTTACTCTACGAGCAGTACTTC
>TRBJ2-5|medium-sized|NA|TRBV19
CASSIDRATQYF
TGTGCCAGTAGTATAGATAGGGCGACCCAGTACTTC
>TRBJ2-5|NA|TRBD1|TRBV5-1
CASSLGRQGALETQYF
TGCGCCAGCAGCTTGGGAAGACAGGGGGCTTTAGAGACCCAGTACTTC
>TRBJ2-1|NA|TRBD2|TRBV5-6
CASSLILRGGPYNEQFF
TGTGCCAGCAGCCTTATTTTGCGGGGGGGCCCCTACAATGAGCAGTTCTTC
>TRBJ2-4|NA|TRBD1|TRBV30
CAWSLWTGGKNIQYF
TGTGCCTGGAGTCTCTGGACAGGGGGCAAAAACATTCAGTACTTC
>TRBJ1-5|few|NA|TRBV6-7
CASSLWGLSNQPQHF
TGTGCCAGCAGTTTATGGGGGCTGAGCAATCAGCCCCAGCATTTT
>TRBJ2-3|NA|NA|TRBV2
CASSAEGSTDTQYF
TGTGCCAGCAGTGCGGAGGGCAGCACAGATACGCAGTATTTT
>TRBJ1-2|NA|NA|TRBV25-1
CASTPGRQGNGYGYTF
TGTGCCAGCACCCCAGGGAGGCAGGGTAACGGCTATGGCTACACCTTC
>TRBJ1-1|NA|NA|TRBV28
CASTRGRRSTEAFF
TGTGCCAGCACCCGGGGGCGTAGGAGCACTGAAGCTTTCTTT
>TRBJ2-3|once|NA|TRBV7-6
CAIRRTVANTDTQYF
TGTGCCATCAGGAGGACAGTCGCTAACACAGATACGCAGTATTTT
>TRBJ1-4|NA|NA|TRBV15
CATSRTLTNEKLFF
TGTGCCACCAGCAGGACCTTAACTAATGAAAAACTGTTTTTT
>TRBJ2-2|NA|TRBD1|TRBV28
CASSFPRAQGIGELFF
TGTGCCAGCAGTTTCCCCAGGGCACAGGGGATCGGGGAGCTGTTTTTT
>TRBJ1-4|NA|TRBD1|TRBV7-2
CASSLVVGQDEKLFF
TGTGCCAGCAGCTTAGTGGTAGGACAGGATGAAAAACTGTTTTTT
>TRBJ2-1|NA|TRBD1|TRBV9
CASSTRTGPESWGYNEQFF
TGTGCCAGCAGCACCCGGACAGGTCCAGAGAGTTGGGGCTACAATGAGCAGTTCTTC
>TRBJ2-7|NA|TRBD2|TRBV4-1
CASSQERGFEQYF
TGCGCCAGCAGCCAAGAGCGGGGGTTCGAGCAGTACTTC
>TRBJ1-1|NA|NA|TRBV6-5
CASSSGAGGRGTEAFF
TGTGCCAGCAGTTCTGGCGCTGGGGGCCGTGGCACTGAAGCTTTCTTT
>TRBJ2-7|NA|TRBD2|TRBV10-3
CAISAGGPWDEQYF
TGTGCCATCAGTGCGGGGGGTCCCTGGGACGAGCAGTACTTC
>TRBJ2-7|NA|TRBD2|TRBV18
CASSQGLAGAPYEQYF
TGTGCCAGCTCCCAGGGGTTAGCGGGGGCCCCCTACGAGCAGTACTTC
>TRBJ1-1|once|NA|TRBV6-1
CASSQTWNTEAFF
TGTGCCAGCAGCCAGACCTGGAACACTGAAGCTTTCTTT
>TRBJ2-5|NA|NA|TRBV9
CASSVDVGQETQYF
TGTGCCAGCAGCGTGGACGTGGGTCAAGAGACCCAGTACTTC
>TRBJ2-3|NA|NA|TRBV7-3
CASSLQAADTQYF
TGTGCCAGCAGCTTACAGGCGGCAGATACGCAGTATTTT
>TRBJ2-1|NA|NA|TRBV7-2
CASSLNRFLNEQFF
TGTGCCAGCAGCTTAAACAGGTTCCTAAATGAGCAGTTCTTC
>TRBJ1-3|NA|TRBD1|TRBV5-1
CASSLHPGQGDWLVGNTIYF
TGCGCCAGCAGCTTGCATCCGGGACAGGGGGATTGGCTTGTTGGAAACACCATATATTTT
>TRBJ2-7|NA|TRBD1|TRBV5-1
CASSRRDSSYEQYF
TGCGCCAGCAGCCGACGGGACAGCAGCTACGAGCAGTACTTC
>TRBJ2-2|NA|NA|TRBV5-4
CASSLRYTANTGELFF
TGTGCCAGCAGCTTGCGCTACACCGCGAACACCGGGGAGCTGTTTTTT
>TRBJ2-7|NA|NA|TRBV7-9
CARLNLRHRGSYEQYF
TGTGCCAGATTGAATTTACGCCACCGAGGGTCCTACGAGCAGTACTTC
>TRBJ1-2|NA|TRBD1|TRBV5-1
CASSLFRGLDYGYTF
TGCGCCAGTAGCCTATTTAGGGGGCTCGACTATGGCTACACCTTC
>TRBJ2-7|NA|NA|TRBV10-3
CAISDRGATQQAPYEQYF
TGTGCCATCAGTGACAGGGGAGCGACTCAACAAGCACCTTACGAGCAGTACTTC
>TRBJ1-1|NA|NA|TRBV12-2
CASRFLYVAIRGVNTEAFF
TGTGCAAGTCGCTTCTTATATGTCGCCATCAGGGGAGTGAACACTGAAGCTTTCTTT
>TRBJ1-2|NA|NA|TRBV7-2
CASSWAQGIYGYTF
TGTGCCAGCAGCTGGGCCCAGGGTATTTATGGCTACACCTTC
>TRBJ2-1|NA|NA|TRBV5-6
CASSLDPIRWSSYNEQFF
TGTGCCAGCAGCTTGGACCCAATAAGGTGGAGCTCCTACAATGAGCAGTTCTTC
>TRBJ1-2|NA|NA|TRBV6-5
CATNLFGRRDYGYTF
TGTGCCACCAACCTATTTGGGAGACGGGACTATGGCTACACCTTC
>TRBJ2-7|NA|NA|TRBV7-2
CASSLVPSYEQYF
TGTGCCAGCAGCTTAGTTCCCTCCTACGAGCAGTACTTC
>TRBJ2-3|NA|NA|TRBV4-1
CASSQFEISTDTQYF
TGCGCCAGCAGCCAATTTGAGATAAGCACAGATACGCAGTATTTT
>TRBJ1-5|few|NA|TRBV27
CASSPQGNQPQHF
TGTGCCAGCAGTCCACAGGGCAATCAGCCCCAGCATTTT
>TRBJ1-1|NA|TRBD1|TRBV4-1
CASSQSIGQGSNTEAFF
TGCGCCAGCAGCCAATCTATAGGACAGGGTAGTAACACTGAAGCTTTCTTT
>TRBJ2-2|NA|NA|TRBV2
CASGAEGTSNTGELFF
TGTGCCAGCGGAGCTGAGGGCACTTCGAACACCGGGGAGCTGTTTTTT
>TRBJ1-2|NA|NA|TRBV20-1
CSARDATGYTF
TGCAGTGCTAGAGATGCTACAGGCTACACCTTC
>TRBJ2-7|few|TRBD1|TRBV12-5
CASGFGQGKHEQYF
TGTGCTAGTGGTTTCGGACAGGGGAAACACGAGCAGTACTTC
>TRBJ2-5|NA|TRBD2|TRBV7-2
CASSFPLAGEETQYF
TGTGCCAGCAGCTTCCCCCTAGCGGGGGAAGAGACCCAGTACTTC
>TRBJ2-1|NA|NA|TRBV7-3
CASSSSSNEQFF
TGTGCCAGCAGCTCATCGTCCAATGAGCAGTTCTTC
>TRBJ2-4|NA|TRBD1|TRBV2
CASSLGTGLAKNIQYF
TGTGCCAGCAGTTTAGGGACAGGGTTAGCCAAAAACATTCAGTACTTC
>TRBJ1-5|NA|TRBD1|TRBV7-2
CASSLYTGDSNQPQHF
TGTGCCAGCAGCTTATATACAGGGGACAGCAATCAGCCCCAGCATTTT
>TRBJ2-7|NA|TRBD1|TRBV28
CASSPPPDTGTGSYEQYF
TGTGCCAGCAGTCCACCACCAGATACCGGGACAGGGTCCTACGAGCAGTACTTC
>TRBJ1-1|NA|NA|TRBV6-6
CASTKRWDGEAFF
TGTGCCAGCACCAAAAGGTGGGATGGTGAAGCTTTCTTT
>TRBJ2-1|NA|TRBD2|TRBV7-8
CASSSGLAGNNEQFF
TGTGCCAGCAGCTCCGGACTAGCGGGGAACAATGAGCAGTTCTTC